This T cell receptor (beta chain) emerged from a study of shared clonotypes between healthy human individuals. Findings and caveats of the study: Expectations were that clonotype sharing among donors would be affected by sequencing depth.

Genomic DNA (from each subset) was split evenly across several immunoSEQ plates. Using immunoSEQ multiplex PCR, the repertoire was profiled, and TCRdb retains in-frame clones only, with some absent. This sample has fewer than 850,000 clones, with about 78% found just once. As concerns this clone: What it recognizes is unknown.

CDR1 is MNHNS, CDR2 SASEGT, per germline. The CDR3 totals 17 residues. Trimming took off 2 bases at V and 0 bases at J, with 14 bases between the two ends. The specimen was memory CD4+ T cells sorted from blood. Subset in this sample: CD45RA-negative fraction. This TCR was sampled from a woman in her twenties or thirties in good health. This sequence joins TRBV6-1 and TRBJ1-5, with a possible D match to TRBD1 (6 bases). The CDR3 here is CASSENYGGASNQPQHF. DNA for the CDR3: TGTGCCAGCAGTGAAAACTATGGGGGGGCTAGCAATCAGCCCCAGCATTTT.